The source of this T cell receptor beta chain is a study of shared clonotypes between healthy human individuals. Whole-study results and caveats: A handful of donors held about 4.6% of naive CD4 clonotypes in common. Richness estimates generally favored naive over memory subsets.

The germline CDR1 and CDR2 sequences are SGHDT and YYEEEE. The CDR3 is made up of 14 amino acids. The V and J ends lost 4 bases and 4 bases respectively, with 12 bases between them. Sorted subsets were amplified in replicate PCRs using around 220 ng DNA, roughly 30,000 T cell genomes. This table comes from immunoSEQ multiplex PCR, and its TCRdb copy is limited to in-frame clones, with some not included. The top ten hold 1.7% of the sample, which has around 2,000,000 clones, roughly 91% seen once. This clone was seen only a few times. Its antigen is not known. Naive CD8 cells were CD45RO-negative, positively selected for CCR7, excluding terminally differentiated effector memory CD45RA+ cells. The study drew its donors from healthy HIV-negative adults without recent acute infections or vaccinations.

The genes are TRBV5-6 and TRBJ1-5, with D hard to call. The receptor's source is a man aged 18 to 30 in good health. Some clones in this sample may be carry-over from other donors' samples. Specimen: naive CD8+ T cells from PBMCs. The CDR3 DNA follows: TGTGCCAGCAGCCTTGGACGGCCGAATCAGCCCCAGCATTTT. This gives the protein CASSLGRPNQPQHF.